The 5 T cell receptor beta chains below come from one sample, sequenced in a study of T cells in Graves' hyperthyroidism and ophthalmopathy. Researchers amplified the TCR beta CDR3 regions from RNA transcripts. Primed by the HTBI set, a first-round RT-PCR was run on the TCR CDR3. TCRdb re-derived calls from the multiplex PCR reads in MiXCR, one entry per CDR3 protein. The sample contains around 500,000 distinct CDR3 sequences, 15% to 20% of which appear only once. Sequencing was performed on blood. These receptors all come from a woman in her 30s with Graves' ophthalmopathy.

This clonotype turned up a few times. The CDR3 region has the DNA TGTGCCAGCAGCCAAAGAGCGGGCTGGGCGGCCTACGAGCAGTACTTC. It translates to CASSQRAGWAAYEQYF. This chain connects TRBV14 to TRBJ2-7, with D possibly matching TRBD2 (6 bases). V shed 2 bases and J shed 2 bases, with 16 bases lying between them. Germline values: CDR1 SGHDN, CDR2 FVKESK. The length of the CDR3 is 16 residues. The full variable domain, completed using reference TRBV14 and TRBJ2-7, is EAGVTQFPSHSVIEKGQTVTLRCDPISGHDNLYWYRRVMGKEIKFLLHFVKESKQDESGMPNNRFLAERTGGTYSTLKVQPAELEDSGVYFCASSQRAGWAAYEQYFGPGTRLTVT.

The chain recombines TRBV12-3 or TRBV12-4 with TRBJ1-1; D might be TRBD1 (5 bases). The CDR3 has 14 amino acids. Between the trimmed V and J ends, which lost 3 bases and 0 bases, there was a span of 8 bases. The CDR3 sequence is CASSLGLVNTEAFF. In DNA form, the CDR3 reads TGTGCCAGCAGTTTGGGGCTGGTGAACACTGAAGCTTTCTTT.

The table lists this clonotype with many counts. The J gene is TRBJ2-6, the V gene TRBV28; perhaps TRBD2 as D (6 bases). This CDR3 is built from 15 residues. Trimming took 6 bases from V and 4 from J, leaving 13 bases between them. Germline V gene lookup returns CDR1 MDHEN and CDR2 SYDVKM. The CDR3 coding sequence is TGTGCCAGCAGCCGCCTCGCGGGGGGGGCCAACGTCCTGACTTTC. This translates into CASSRLAGGANVLTF.

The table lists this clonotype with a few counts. CDR3: CASSVNPLNTGELFF. CDR3 sequence (DNA): TGTGCCAGCAGCGTAAACCCCCTAAACACCGGGGAGCTGTTTTTT. V gene TRBV9 combines with J gene TRBJ2-2; D is uncertain. The CDR3 loop spans 15 amino acids. The germline V and J ends were trimmed by 1 base and 2 bases, with 9 bases remaining between them. CDR1 is SGDLS, CDR2 YYNGEE, per germline.

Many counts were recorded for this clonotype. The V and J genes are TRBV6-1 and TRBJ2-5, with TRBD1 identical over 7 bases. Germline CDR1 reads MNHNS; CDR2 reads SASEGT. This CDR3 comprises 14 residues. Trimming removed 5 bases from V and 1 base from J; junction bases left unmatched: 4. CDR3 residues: CASSQGQAQETQYF. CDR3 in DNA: TGTGCCAGCAGTCAAGGACAGGCCCAAGAGACCCAGTACTTC.